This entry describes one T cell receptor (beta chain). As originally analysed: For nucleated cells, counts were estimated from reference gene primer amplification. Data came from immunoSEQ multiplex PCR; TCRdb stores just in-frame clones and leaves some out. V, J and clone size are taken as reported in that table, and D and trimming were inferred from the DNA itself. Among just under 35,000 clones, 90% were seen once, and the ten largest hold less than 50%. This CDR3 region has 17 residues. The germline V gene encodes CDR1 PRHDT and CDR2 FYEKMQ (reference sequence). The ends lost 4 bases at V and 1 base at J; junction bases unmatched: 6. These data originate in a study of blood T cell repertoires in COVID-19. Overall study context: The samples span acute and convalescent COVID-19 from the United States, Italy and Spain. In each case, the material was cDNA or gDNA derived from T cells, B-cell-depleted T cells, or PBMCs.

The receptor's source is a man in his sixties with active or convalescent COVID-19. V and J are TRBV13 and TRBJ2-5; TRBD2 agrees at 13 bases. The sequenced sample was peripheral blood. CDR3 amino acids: CASSSGTSGVLQETQYF. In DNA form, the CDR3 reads TGTGCCAGCAGCTCCGGGACTAGCGGGGTACTCCAAGAGACCCAGTACTTC.